This TCR beta chain derives from a study of blood T cell repertoires in COVID-19. Study context: Whether acute or convalescent, the COVID-19 samples came from the United States, Italy and Spain. T cells, B-cell-depleted T cells, or PBMCs supplied cDNA or gDNA.

As handled by the study authors: By means of reference gene primer amplification, nucleated cell counts were estimated. Profiling relied on immunoSEQ multiplex PCR, and the TCRdb table lists in-frame clones only, not all of them. V, J and clone size were drawn from that table, and D and trimming were deduced from the DNA. The sample shows approximately 170,000 clones, approximately 80% of them seen only once. Germline V gene data show CDR1 as MDHEN and CDR2 as SYDVKM. J gave up 2 bases and V 2 bases, and 2 bases lay outside the gene matches. The CDR3 is made up of 14 amino acids. This chain connects TRBV28 to TRBJ2-7; TRBD2 matches 8 bases. This receptor was identified in an elderly woman with COVID-19, enrolled during active disease. The sample comprised peripheral blood. CDR3 protein: CASSLMGLAYEQYF. The CDR3 region has the DNA TGTGCCAGCAGTTTAATGGGACTAGCCTACGAGCAGTACTTC.